This T cell receptor beta chain was found in a study of T cell repertoires in cytomegalovirus infection. On the study more broadly: Shared public TCR beta signatures pointed to both CMV infection and a matching HLA type.

TCRdb analysed the reads with MiXCR anew, one entry per CDR3 protein. This sample has roughly 760,000 distinct CDR3 sequences, with less than 40% found just once. Whole-study results and caveats: The ex vivo response was dominated by HLA-C-restricted CMV-specific TCR beta clonotypes. Frequencies of public TCR beta families were cumulated, and this identified carriers of CMV plus the relevant HLA.

Regarding this clonotype: Its specificity is not known.

In germline, CDR1 is SQVTM, CDR2 ANQGSEA. This CDR3 has 14 residues. Trimming removed 4 bases from V and 0 bases from J, with 11 bases in between. The receptor was derived from a human donor in good health (CMV status not recorded). Some clones in this sample may be carry-over from other donors' samples. The chain combines TRBV29-1 with TRBJ2-3; D is unclear. The sample comprised PBMCs. The CDR3 region is CSVGPLYSTDTQYF. In DNA form, the CDR3 reads TGCAGCGTTGGCCCTCTTTACAGCACAGATACGCAGTATTTT.